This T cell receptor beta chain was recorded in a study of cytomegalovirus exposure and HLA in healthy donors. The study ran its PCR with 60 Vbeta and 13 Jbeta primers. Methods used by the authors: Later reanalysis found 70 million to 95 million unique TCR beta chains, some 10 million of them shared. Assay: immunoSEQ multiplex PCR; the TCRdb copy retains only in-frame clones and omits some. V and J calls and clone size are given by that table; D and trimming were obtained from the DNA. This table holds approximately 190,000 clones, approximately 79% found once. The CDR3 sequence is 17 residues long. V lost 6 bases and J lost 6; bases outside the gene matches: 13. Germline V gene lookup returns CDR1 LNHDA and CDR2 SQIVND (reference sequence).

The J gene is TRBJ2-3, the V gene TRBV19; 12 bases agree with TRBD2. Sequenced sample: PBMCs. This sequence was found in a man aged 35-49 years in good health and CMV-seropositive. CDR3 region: CASSLGTSGRRWDTQYF. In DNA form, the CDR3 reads TGTGCCAGTAGCCTAGGGACTAGCGGGCGCCGGTGGGATACGCAGTATTTT.